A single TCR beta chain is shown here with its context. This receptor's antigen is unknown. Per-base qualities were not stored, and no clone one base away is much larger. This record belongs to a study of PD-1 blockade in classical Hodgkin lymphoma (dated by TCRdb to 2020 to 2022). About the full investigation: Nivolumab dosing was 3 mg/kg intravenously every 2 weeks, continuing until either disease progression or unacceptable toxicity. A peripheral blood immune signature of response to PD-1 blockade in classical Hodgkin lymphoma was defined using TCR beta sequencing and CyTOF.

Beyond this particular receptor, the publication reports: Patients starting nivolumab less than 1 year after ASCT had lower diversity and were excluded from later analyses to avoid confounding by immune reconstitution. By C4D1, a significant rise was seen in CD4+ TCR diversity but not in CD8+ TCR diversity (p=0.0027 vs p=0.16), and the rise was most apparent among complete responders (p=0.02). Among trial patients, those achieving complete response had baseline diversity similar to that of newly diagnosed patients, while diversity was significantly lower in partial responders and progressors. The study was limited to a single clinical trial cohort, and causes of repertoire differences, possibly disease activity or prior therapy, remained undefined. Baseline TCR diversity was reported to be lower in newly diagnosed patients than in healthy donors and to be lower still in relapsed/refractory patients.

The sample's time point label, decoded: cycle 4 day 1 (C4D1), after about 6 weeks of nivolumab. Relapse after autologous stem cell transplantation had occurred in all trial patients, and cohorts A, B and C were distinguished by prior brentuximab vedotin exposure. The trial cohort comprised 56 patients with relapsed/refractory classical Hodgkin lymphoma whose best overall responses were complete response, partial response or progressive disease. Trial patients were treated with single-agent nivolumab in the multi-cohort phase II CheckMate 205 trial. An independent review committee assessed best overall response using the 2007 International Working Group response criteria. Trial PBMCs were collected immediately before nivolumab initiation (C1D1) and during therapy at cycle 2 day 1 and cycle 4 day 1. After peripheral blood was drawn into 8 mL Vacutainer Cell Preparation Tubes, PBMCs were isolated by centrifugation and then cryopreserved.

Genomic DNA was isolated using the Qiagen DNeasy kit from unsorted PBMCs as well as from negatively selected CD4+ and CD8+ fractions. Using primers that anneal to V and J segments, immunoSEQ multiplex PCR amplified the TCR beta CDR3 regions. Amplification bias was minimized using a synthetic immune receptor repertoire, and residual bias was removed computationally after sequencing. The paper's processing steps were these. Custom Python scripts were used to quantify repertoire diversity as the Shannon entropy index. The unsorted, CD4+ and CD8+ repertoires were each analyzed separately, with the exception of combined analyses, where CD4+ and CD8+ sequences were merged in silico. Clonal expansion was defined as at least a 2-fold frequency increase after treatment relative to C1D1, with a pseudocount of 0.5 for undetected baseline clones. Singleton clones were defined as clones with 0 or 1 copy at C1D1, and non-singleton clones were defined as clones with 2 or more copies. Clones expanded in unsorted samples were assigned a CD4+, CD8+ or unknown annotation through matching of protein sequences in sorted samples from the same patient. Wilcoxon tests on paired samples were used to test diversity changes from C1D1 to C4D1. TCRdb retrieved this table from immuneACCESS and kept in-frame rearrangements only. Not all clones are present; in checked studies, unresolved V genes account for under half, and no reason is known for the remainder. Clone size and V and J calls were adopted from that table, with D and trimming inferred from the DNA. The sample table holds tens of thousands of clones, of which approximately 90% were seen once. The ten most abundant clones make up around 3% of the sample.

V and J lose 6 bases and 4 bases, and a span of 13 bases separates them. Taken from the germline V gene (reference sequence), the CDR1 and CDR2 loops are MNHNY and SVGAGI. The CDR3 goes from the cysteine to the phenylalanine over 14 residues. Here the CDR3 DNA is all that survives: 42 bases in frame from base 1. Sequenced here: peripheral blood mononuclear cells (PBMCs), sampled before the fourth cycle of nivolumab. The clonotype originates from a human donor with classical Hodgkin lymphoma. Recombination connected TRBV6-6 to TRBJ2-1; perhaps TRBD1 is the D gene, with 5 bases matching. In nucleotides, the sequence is TGTGCCAGCAGAAAACAGGCTTTTTACAATGAGCAGTTCTTC. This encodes CASRKQAFYNEQFF.